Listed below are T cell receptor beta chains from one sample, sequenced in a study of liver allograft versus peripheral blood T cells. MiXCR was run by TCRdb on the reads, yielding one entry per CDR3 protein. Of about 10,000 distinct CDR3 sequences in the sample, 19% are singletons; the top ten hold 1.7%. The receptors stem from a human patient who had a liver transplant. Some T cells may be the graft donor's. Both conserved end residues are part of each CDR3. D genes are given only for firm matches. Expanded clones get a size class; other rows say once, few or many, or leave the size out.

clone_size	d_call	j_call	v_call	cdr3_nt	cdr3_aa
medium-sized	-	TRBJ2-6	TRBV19	TGTGCCAGTAGTATCGACCGGGCGCCCTCTGGGGCCAACGTCCTGACTTTC	CASSIDRAPSGANVLTF
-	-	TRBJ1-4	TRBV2	TGTGCCAGCAGAAACACCGATGAAAAACTGTTTTTT	CASRNTDEKLFF
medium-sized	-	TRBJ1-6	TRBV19	TGTGCCAGTAGTTTGAGTGCGGGGGCCAGCAATTCACCCCTCCACTTT	CASSLSAGASNSPLHF
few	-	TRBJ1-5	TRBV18	TGTGCCAGCTCACCACCTGGAGCAGGCGGCAATCAGCCCCAGCATTTT	CASSPPGAGGNQPQHF
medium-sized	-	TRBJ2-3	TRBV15	TGTGCCACCAGCAGAGATAAAGCGGATCTAAGGATCACTAGCACAGATACGCAGTATTTT	CATSRDKADLRITSTDTQYF
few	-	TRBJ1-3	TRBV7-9	TGTGCCAGCAGCTCCTGGACCGACCACTCTGGAAACACCATATATTTT	CASSSWTDHSGNTIYF
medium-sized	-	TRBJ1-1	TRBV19	TGTGCCAGTGGGGGACGGGGCGGTATCGACACTGAAGCTTTCTTT	CASGGRGGIDTEAFF
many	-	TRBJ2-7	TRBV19	TGTGCCAGTAGTCCTCAGATCCAGGGGTTATACGAGCAGTACTTC	CASSPQIQGLYEQYF
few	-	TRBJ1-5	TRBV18	TGTGCCAGCTCACGGGAATTCAATCAGCCCCAGCATTTT	CASSREFNQPQHF
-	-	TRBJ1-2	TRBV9	TGTGCCAGCAGCCCTCGGACTATGTCTAGCTACACCTTC	CASSPRTMSSYTF
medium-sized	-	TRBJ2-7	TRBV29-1	TGCAGCGTCCTAACAGGGTCCTCCTACGAGCAGTACTTC	CSVLTGSSYEQYF
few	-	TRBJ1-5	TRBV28	TGTGCCAGCAGGGAAAGCAATCAGCCCCAGCATTTT	CASRESNQPQHF
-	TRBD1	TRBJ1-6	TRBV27	TGTGTCAGCAGTTTAGGGACAGGGAATTATTCACCCCTCCACTTT	CVSSLGTGNYSPLHF
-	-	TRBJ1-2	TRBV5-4	TGTGCCAGCAGTTACGGGACCGAGGCAGGCTACACCTTC	CASSYGTEAGYTF
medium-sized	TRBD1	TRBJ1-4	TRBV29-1	TGCAGCGTGCAGGGGGCGGCTAATGAAAAACTGTTTTTT	CSVQGAANEKLFF
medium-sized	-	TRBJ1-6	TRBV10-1	TGCGCCAGCAGTGAGTCAACGGCAGGGAATAATTCACCCCTCCACTTT	CASSESTAGNNSPLHF